This TCR beta chain is from a study of T cell repertoires in cytomegalovirus infection. Study information: The public TCR beta signatures pointed to both CMV infection and matching HLA type. General study findings and limits: What dominated the ex vivo response were HLA-C-restricted CMV-specific TCR beta clonotypes.

For this clonotype: Antigen unknown.

With 4 bases removed from V and 3 bases from J, the gap between germline ends came to 10 bases. The CDR3 totals 14 residues. Germline V gene data show CDR1 as DFQATT and CDR2 as SNEGSKA (reference sequence). TCRdb redid the calling of the reads with MiXCR, one entry per CDR3 protein. Among roughly 760,000 distinct CDR3 sequences listed, approximately 34% were seen once. This chain joins TRBV20-1 and TRBJ1-6; D is unresolved. Material: PBMCs. The sequence derives from a human donor in good health (CMV status not recorded). Some clones in this sample may be carry-over from other donors' samples. In DNA, the CDR3 is TGCAGTGCTAATAAGGGAATCTATAATTCACCCCTCCACTTT. Residues: CSANKGIYNSPLHF.